This TCR beta chain came from a study of blood T cell repertoires in COVID-19 (dated by TCRdb to 2019 to 2021). Context from the whole study: The collaborator samples originated in the United States, Italy and Spain and spanned the acute and convalescent phases of COVID-19. Subjects who had been exposed to COVID-19, were actively infected with it, or had recovered from it provided the deeply sampled blood TCRbeta repertoires that made up the dataset. HLA class I and class II types, where available, came from metadata supplied by the sample provider rather than from assay-based typing. The repertoires were made available in a free public database intended to serve as a resource for research on the immune response to SARS-CoV-2. The prospective study material was composed of cDNA or gDNA derived from T cells, B-cell-depleted T cells, or PBMCs. The samples were drawn from the first 160 participants of the ongoing ImmuneRACE study and from 1,254 subjects provided by 6 global collaborators. Sample metadata almost always included a de-identified subject ID, COVID-19 status, age in years and sex.

Each collaborating institution followed its own protocols to collect whole blood in K2EDTA tubes. Collaborator samples were shipped for TCRbeta analysis as frozen whole blood, isolated PBMCs, or DNA extracted from either sample type. The CDR3 runs 14 residues from the cysteine to the phenylalanine. The sequence is cut down to CDR3 DNA, 42 bases in frame from base 1. The germline V gene (reference sequence) gives CDR1 as SEHNR and CDR2 as FQNEAQ. At the junction V is shortened by 5 bases and J by 3 bases, with 14 bases in between. What the work shows at the level of the full study, not this receptor alone: The quantity of clinical and demographic metadata differed by source and by participant and was supplied without curation.

Worth noting for this clone: Its antigen remains unidentified. No per-base quality is available; no much larger clone lies one base away. Other DNA sequences from this sample encode an identical CDR3 as well.

TCRbeta CDR3 regions were amplified from genomic DNA by means of the immunoSEQ Assay, a bias-controlled multiplex PCR. Turning to the authors' computational methods: The number of nucleated cells in each sample was estimated from the amplification of reference gene primers within the assay. Sequence reads were collapsed and filtered to measure the absolute abundance of every unique TCRbeta CDR3 rearrangement. For each sample, productive Simpson clonality was calculated by taking the square root of Simpson's diversity index across productive rearrangements. TCRdb obtained this table from immuneACCESS and retained in-frame rearrangements with V and J assigned. These tables miss some clones; where compared with another copy, unresolved V genes account for less than half of the shortfall, and the remainder is unexplained. V and J calls and clone size are as listed in that table; D and trimming were resolved from the DNA. In all, the sample holds approximately 130,000 clones, and over 70% of those were seen once. Roughly 20% of the sample is in the top ten clones.

This clonotype originated in an elderly man with acute or convalescent COVID-19. The rearrangement joined TRBV7-9 to TRBJ2-7; the best D guess is TRBD1, with 5 bases matching. Sequenced input: peripheral blood. This receptor has the CDR3 CASSLGQGFYEQYF. The sequenced DNA is TGTGCCAGCAGCCTTGGGCAGGGCTTCTACGAGCAGTACTTC.